This T cell receptor (beta chain) was recovered during a study of blood T cell repertoires in COVID-19. TCRdb keeps only in-frame clones here, not all; method: immunoSEQ multiplex PCR. The sample has roughly 29,000 clones, approximately 83% seen once. In Seattle, patients joined the study during active infection and were tracked longitudinally. Sequencing input: peripheral blood. This TCR was sampled from a woman older than 75 with COVID-19, enrolled during active disease.

The CDR3: CASSYDLQGRSPLHF. CDR3 nucleotides: TGTGCCAGCAGTTACGATTTACAGGGGCGTTCACCCCTCCACTTT. This chain links TRBV6-5 with TRBJ1-6; 7 bases agree with TRBD1. Germline V lookup: CDR1 MNHEY, CDR2 SVGAGI. V was clipped by 2 bases and J by 9 bases; unmatched bases: 7. The CDR3 has 15 amino acids.